The clone carrying this T cell receptor (beta chain) has just a few counts. TCR beta CDR3 regions were amplified from RNA. The HTBI primer set served for first-round RT-PCR of the TCR CDR3. TCRdb fed the multiplex PCR reads into MiXCR, producing one record per CDR3 protein. There are about 290,000 distinct CDR3 sequences in the sample; approximately 13% occur only once, and less than 8% lies in the top ten. The data belong to a study of T cells in Graves' hyperthyroidism and ophthalmopathy. Study in general: At the time of initial diagnosis and before any treatment, peripheral blood was collected.

Graves' hyperthyroidism was deemed stable given no ophthalmopathy progression within 18 months. Exclusion of patients followed from uncontrolled infection, other autoimmune disease, pregnancy or lactation. This CDR3 spans 17 amino acids. CDR1 KGHDR and CDR2 SFDVKD come from the germline V gene. V lost 4 bases, J lost 5 bases, and 9 bases stayed unmatched. This receptor was identified in a woman aged 40 to 50 with Graves' hyperthyroidism. V usage is TRBV24-1 and J usage is TRBJ2-2; 10 nucleotides line up with TRBD2. The sequenced sample consisted of blood. The CDR3 nucleotides read TGTGCCACCAGTGAGACCAGCGGGAGGGCCGGGACCGGGGAGCTGTTTTTT. It translates to CATSETSGRAGTGELFF.